This entry describes one TCR beta chain. What it binds is unknown. The data stem from a study of cytomegalovirus exposure and HLA in healthy donors. Across the study: Earlier work reported around 110 million unique TCR beta sequences from 180 million or so T cells. Assignment to the Caucasian-associated ancestry cluster applied to approximately 80% of the 350 to 500 genotyped donors. Findings of the study overall: Reports state that TCR beta sequences accurately predicted most subjects' HLA-A and HLA-B alleles.

The CDR3 spans 16 residues. The V end lost 0 bases, the J end lost 1 base, and 11 bases lay between the germline ends. CDR1 SGHKS and CDR2 YYEKEE come from the germline V gene (reference sequence). PCR employed 60 Vbeta and 13 Jbeta primers. Profiled with immunoSEQ multiplex PCR; TCRdb holds only in-frame clones, not every one. The sample consists of 90,000 to 100,000 clones, about three quarters of them appearing once. Though nominally healthy at sampling, donors likely had unrecorded immune exposures. This rearrangement joins TRBV5-5 to TRBJ1-5, with D perhaps matching TRBD1 (6 bases). The sequence was obtained from a man aged 55-75 years in good health and CMV-seropositive. The sequencing input was PBMCs. DNA for the CDR3: TGTGCCAGCAGCTTGGCTGGGGGCTTGAGCAATCAGCCCCAGCATTTT. The encoded protein is CASSLAGGLSNQPQHF.